One and the same sample provided the 22 T cell receptor beta chains below, sequenced in a study of spatial heterogeneity in lung cancer. The time point was: sample taken at primary tumor resection. Researchers sequenced whole RNA taken from tumor, nontumor lung or frozen PBMC without sorting. TCRdb analysed the 5' RACE reads with MiXCR anew, one entry per CDR3 protein. There are under 20,000 distinct CDR3 sequences in the sample; approximately 18% occur only once, and 11% to 15% lies in the top ten. Sequencing was performed on PBMCs, taken at surgery. All receptors come from a male donor with early-stage non-small cell lung cancer.

This clonotype showed up many times. The chain employs TRBV5-1 and TRBJ2-1; 15 nucleotides match TRBD2. The germline gives CDR1 SGHRS, CDR2 YFSETQ. This CDR3 is built from 15 residues. Unmatched junction bases numbered 5, after V lost 2 bases and J lost 11 bases. Written as DNA, the CDR3 is TGCGCCAGCAGCTTCGGACTAGCGGGGGGGACAAAGCAGTTCTTC. Its protein is CASSFGLAGGTKQFF.

This clonotype was detected many times. V usage is TRBV7-2 and J usage is TRBJ2-7; no clear D gene. Trimming cost V 5 bases and J 3 bases, with 14 bases left between them. The CDR3 length is 14 residues. Germline CDR1 reads SGHTA; CDR2 reads FQGNSA. The CDR3 protein is CASSPLGLGYEQYF. CDR3 nucleotide sequence: TGTGCCAGCAGCCCCCTGGGATTGGGCTACGAGCAGTACTTC.

This clonotype came up many times. The V call is TRBV5-4, the J call TRBJ1-1, with D hard to call. Deletions cut 1 base from V and 0 bases from J, with 7 bases between. CDR1 is SGHNT and CDR2 is YYREEE in the germline V gene (reference sequence). The CDR3 runs 14 residues. The CDR3 region is CASSLRDMNTEAFF. The CDR3 DNA is TGTGCCAGCAGCTTGCGTGACATGAACACTGAAGCTTTCTTT.

This clonotype has only one observation. The J gene is TRBJ1-6, the V gene TRBV23-1, with D perhaps matching TRBD1 (6 bases). TRBV23-1 is an ORF for which the function is uncertain. The CDR3 is made up of 16 amino acids. V was pared by 4 bases and J by 7 bases, with 17 bases between. The CDR3 protein is CASSRITGQRNSPLHF. Written as DNA, the CDR3 is TGCGCCAGCAGTCGAATAACCGGACAGAGGAATTCACCCCTCCACTTT.

Worth noting for this clonotype: A much larger clone is a single base away; this may be a read error. The CDR3 DNA is TGTGCCAGCAGCCCTACAGGGGGGGGCACAGATACGCAGTATTTT. This sequence encodes CASSPTGGGTDTQYF. The J gene is TRBJ2-3, the V gene TRBV7-3, with a weak D call TRBD1 (8 bases). The CDR3 is 15 amino acids. In germline, CDR1 is SGHTA, CDR2 FQGTGA. V lost 5 bases to trimming and J lost 1 base, with 13 bases between them.

This chain uses TRBV29-1 with TRBJ1-1; D is undetermined. The CDR3 is 11 residues long. V was trimmed by 5 bases and J by 4 bases, leaving 8 bases between them. Germline V gene sequence: CDR1 SQVTM, CDR2 ANQGSEA. The CDR3 bases are TGCAGCGTTATGGAGGCCACTGAAGCTTTCTTT. It is translated as CSVMEATEAFF. Based on the CDR3 plus reference TRBV29-1 and TRBJ1-1, the full variable domain is SAVISQKPSRDICQRGTSLTIQCQVDSQVTMMFWYRQQPGQSLTLIATANQGSEATYESGFVIDKFPISRPNLTFSTLTVSNMSPEDSSIYLCSVMEATEAFFGQGTRLTVV.

Many counts were recorded for this clonotype. In DNA, the CDR3 is TGTGCCAGCAGCCTCGGAGACCCCTACCCCTCCTACGAGCAGTACTTC. As protein: CASSLGDPYPSYEQYF. The rearrangement uses TRBV3-1 and TRBJ2-7; D is uncertain. The germline V gene encodes CDR1 LGHDT and CDR2 YNNKEL (reference sequence). Trimming removed 4 bases at V and 0 bases at J, with 16 bases between. The CDR3 spans 16 residues.

In this sample, this clonotype turned up once. J is TRBJ2-5 and V is TRBV10-2, with TRBD2 matching 12 bases. Trimming at V came to 7 bases and at J to 2 bases, leaving 14 bases not matched to a gene. The CDR3 runs 18 residues. Germline V gives CDR1 WSHSY, CDR2 SAAADI. As DNA, the CDR3 is TGCGCCAGCAAACTCACTGGTCTAGCGGGGGGGGAGCAAGAGACCCAGTACTTC. Encoded protein: CASKLTGLAGGEQETQYF.

In nucleotides, the CDR3 is TGTGCCATCAGTTCCCGGGACACCAACAATCAGCCCCAGCATTTT. This translates into CAISSRDTNNQPQHF. The chain carries TRBV10-3 and TRBJ1-5, with D possibly TRBD1 on 6 matching bases. Between the trimmed V and J ends, which lost 5 bases and 3 bases, there was a span of 14 bases. CDR3 size: 15 residues. The V gene's germline CDR1 is ENHRY and CDR2 SYGVKD.

This chain joins TRBV6-5 and TRBJ2-6; possibly TRBD1 for D (6 bases). Germline CDR1 is MNHEY and CDR2 is SVGAGI. Deletions cut 7 bases from V and 0 bases from J, with 16 bases between. The CDR3 has 17 residues. The CDR3 protein is CASITRAGDSGANVLTF. In DNA form, the CDR3 reads TGTGCCAGCATCACCCGGGCAGGGGACTCTGGGGCCAACGTCCTGACTTTC.

This clonotype has a count of ten or more. This chain links TRBV19 with TRBJ2-7; 13 bases fit TRBD2. Germline V gene data show CDR1 as LNHDA and CDR2 as SQIVND (reference sequence). This CDR3 region has 15 residues. Unmatched junction bases numbered 4, after V lost 5 bases and J lost 3 bases. The CDR3 nucleotides read TGTGCCAGTAGTGTCGGGACTAGCGGGGTCTACGAGCAGTACTTC. Its protein is CASSVGTSGVYEQYF.

This clonotype was observed many times. The rearrangement uses TRBV19 and TRBJ2-7; D remains unclear. V shed 4 bases and J shed 4 bases, with 5 bases lying between them. The CDR3 extends over 11 amino acids. CDR1 is LNHDA and CDR2 is SQIVND in the germline V gene (reference sequence). DNA for the CDR3: TGTGCCAGTAGTAATACATACGAGCAGTACTTC. It encodes CASSNTYEQYF.

The chain combines TRBV6-5 with TRBJ2-5, with 12 bases fitting TRBD2. Germline V gene data show CDR1 as MNHEY and CDR2 as SVGAGI. J was trimmed by 6 bases and V by 2 bases; bases with no gene match: 4. The length of the CDR3 is 15 residues. The CDR3 bases are TGTGCCAGCAGTTACGCACTAGCGGGGGGCCAGACCCAGTACTTC. Protein: CASSYALAGGQTQYF.

Many counts were recorded for this clonotype. V and J are TRBV7-8 and TRBJ2-1; possibly TRBD1 for D (7 bases). Trimming took off 2 bases at V and 0 bases at J, with 20 bases between the two ends. The CDR3 spans 19 residues. CDR1 SGHVS and CDR2 FQNEAQ come from the germline V gene. The CDR3 sequence: CASSLRDRPGVSSYNEQFF. The CDR3 DNA follows: TGTGCCAGCAGCTTAAGGGACAGACCGGGGGTCAGCTCCTACAATGAGCAGTTCTTC.

This chain uses TRBV20-1 with TRBJ2-3; 8 bases are a match to TRBD1. Losses at the gene ends were 2 bases for V and 4 bases for J; bases not matched to a gene: 5. Germline V gene lookup returns CDR1 DFQATT and CDR2 SNEGSKA (reference sequence). The CDR3 covers 14 residues. The CDR3 DNA reads TGCAGTGCTAGACGGACAGGGCTGGCAGATACGCAGTATTTT. Residues: CSARRTGLADTQYF.

In its sample, this clonotype was seen a few times. The CDR3 protein is CASSGTDYGYTF. CDR3 sequence (DNA): TGTGCCAGCAGCGGGACGGACTATGGCTACACCTTC. The V gene is TRBV28, the J gene TRBJ1-2; possibly TRBD1 for D (5 bases). The CDR3 contains 12 residues. V gave up 6 bases and J gave up 3 bases, with 8 bases separating them. Germline CDR1 MDHEN, CDR2 SYDVKM.

This clonotype showed up just a few times. V and J are TRBV7-9 and TRBJ2-7; 10 nucleotides line up with TRBD1. V shed 5 bases, J shed 4 bases, and the junction held 11 bases outside the gene matches. CDR1 is SEHNR, CDR2 FQNEAQ, per germline (reference sequence). The CDR3 is 16 residues long. CDR3 amino acids: CASSPPGQGLQYEQYF. CDR3 sequence (DNA): TGTGCCAGCAGCCCTCCGGGACAGGGGTTACAGTACGAGCAGTACTTC.

The sample holds many counts of this clonotype. The chain has TRBV9 and TRBJ1-5, with TRBD1 as a possible D gene (5 bases). The CDR3 covers 15 residues. Germline CDR1 is SGDLS and CDR2 is YYNGEE. With 0 bases removed from V and 2 bases from J, the gap between germline ends came to 9 bases. DNA for the CDR3: TGTGCCAGCAGCGTAGATGGGGGGGGCAATCAGCCCCAGCATTTT. This codes for CASSVDGGGNQPQHF.

On this clonotype: This may be a read error, as it is one base from a much larger clone. V gene TRBV7-2 combines with J gene TRBJ1-4; D ambiguous. This CDR3 comprises 12 residues. The germline CDR1 and CDR2 sequences are SGHTA and FQGNSA. The ends were cut back, 5 bases at V and 9 bases at J, with 10 bases in the middle. In DNA, the CDR3 is TGTGCCAGCAGCCGACAAGGGAAAAAACTGTTTTTT. This encodes CASSRQGKKLFF.

This clonotype was recorded many times. V gene TRBV6-2 or TRBV6-3 combines with J gene TRBJ2-7; 7 nucleotides match TRBD1. This CDR3 comprises 14 residues. Trimming cost V 6 bases and J 3 bases; bases outside gene matches: 8. Germline-derived CDR1 and CDR2 are MNHEY and SVGEGT. CDR3 nucleotides: TGTGCCAGCAGCATGGGACAGAGTATCTACGAGCAGTACTTC. It specifies CASSMGQSIYEQYF.

This clonotype was recorded a few times. The chain uses TRBV10-2 and TRBJ1-2; 8 bases map to TRBD1. The germline V gene has CDR1 WSHSY and CDR2 SAAADI. The V and J ends lost 2 bases and 4 bases, in that order; junction bases with no gene match: 0. This CDR3 has 13 amino acids. The CDR3 nucleotides read TGCGCCAGCAGTGAGGGACAGGGCTATGGCTACACCTTC. This gives the protein CASSEGQGYGYTF.

This clonotype showed up many times. The chain is built from TRBV7-9 and TRBJ1-3, with D uncertain. The CDR3 has 13 residues. V lost 1 base to trimming and J lost 4 bases, with 5 bases between them. Germline loops: CDR1 SEHNR, CDR2 FQNEAQ (reference sequence). The CDR3 DNA sequence: TGTGCCAGCAGCTTAGAGAGCGGAAACACCATATATTTT. It encodes CASSLESGNTIYF.